This TCR beta chain was found in a study of blood T cell repertoires in COVID-19. Study summary: PBMCs, B-cell-depleted T cells, or T cells provided the cDNA or gDNA that made up the material.

Sequencing used immunoSEQ multiplex PCR; TCRdb keeps in-frame clones, though not all of them. The top ten hold roughly 8.2% of the sample, which has some 230,000 clones, about 81% seen once. Of note for this clone: Other DNA sequences in the sample encode the same CDR3.

The CDR3 has 14 amino acids. Germline assignment: CDR1 LGHDT and CDR2 YNNKEL (reference sequence). The V and J ends lost 2 bases and 4 bases respectively, with 9 bases between them. Sequences were obtained from peripheral blood. The chain links TRBV3-1 (or the pseudogene TRBV3-2) to TRBJ1-3; tentative D call: TRBD1 (5 bases). The sequence was collected from a woman aged 80 or older with COVID-19, enrolled during active disease. CDR3 loop: CASSQRGTGNTIYF. The CDR3 region has the DNA TGTGCCAGCAGCCAAAGGGGCACAGGAAACACCATATATTTT.